The text below deals with one TCR beta chain. This clone has only one observation. Its antigen has not been determined. Per-base quality was not reported, and no clone a single base away is much larger than it. The library was made by the immunoSEQ multiplex PCR assay. For the multiplex PCR, a mixture combining 60 forward primers for TCR Vbeta segments and 13 reverse primers for TCR Jbeta segments was used. The CDR3 region of rearranged TCR beta genes was amplified from genomic DNA by a multiplex PCR assay. The amplified TCR beta libraries were sequenced on the Illumina HiSeq System as 87-base-pair reads. As for the authors' bioinformatics: A later analysis tallied some 79 million unique TCR beta chains across the 700 or so repertoires, and around 12 million of those chains were shared by two or more donors. To remove PCR and sequencing errors, raw reads were error-corrected and collapsed into unique sequences using a nearest-neighbor algorithm that merged closely related sequences. Alignment of CDR3 sequences to IMGT reference sequences was used to assign V, D and J gene segments. Each retained sequence needed at least a six-nucleotide match to both a V gene segment and a J gene segment. A rearrangement counted as productive if the CDR3 had no stop codons and remained in frame with V and J, and every other rearrangement counted as non-productive. CDR3 was defined according to IMGT convention as the region running from the second conserved V-encoded cysteine to the conserved J-encoded phenylalanine. The earlier analysis of 500 to 600 of the donors excluded sequences that lacked an unambiguous match to a single V gene segment. An earlier analysis of 500 to 600 of the donors classified V segments as functional when productive rearrangements were above 56.7% and as segregating when the standard deviation between donors was above 5%. A statistical classification framework was built for diagnosing cytomegalovirus status from the catalog of TCR beta chain sequences. In a later analysis, V and J genes were assigned by comparing TCR nucleotide sequences against IMGT/GENE-DB human TR gene sequences. The TCRdist pipeline was used in a later analysis to assign CDR3 sequences and most-parsimonious VDJ recombination scenarios. In a later analysis, each TCR beta chain was defined by its CDR3 amino acid sequence together with its V-gene family, and reads without a unique V-gene family were excluded. To address suspected cross-contamination and a sequencing artifact, a later analysis removed approximately 600 highly shared, low-generation-probability nucleotide sequences. In a later analysis, a clonal expansion index for each public chain was calculated from normalized within-repertoire ranks of inferred template counts. A later analysis computed generation probabilities with a VDJ recombination model fitted to out-of-frame rearrangements, and checked the results against IGoR. In a later analysis, hypergeometric tests were used to score TCR-TCR, TCR-HLA and TCR-CMV co-occurrence, with a repertoire-size bias correction applied to TCR pairs. A later analysis estimated false discovery rates by permuting HLA or CMV assignments 20 times. A later analysis grouped co-occurring TCRs with DBSCAN, adding TCRdist sequence similarity when clustering within HLA-allele-positive subsets. Repertoires with fewer than 30,000 or more than 120,000 public chains were left out of co-occurrence clustering, as were about 5 repertoires with anomalous nucleotide sharing. The table comes from immuneACCESS by way of TCRdb, which keeps in-frame sequences with V and J called. Part of the clones is missing from these tables; in studies checked, under half for an unresolved V gene and the rest for unknown reasons. V and J calls and clone size are as listed in that table; D and trimming were resolved from the DNA. The sample table contains about 120,000 clones; only one count was recorded for more than 80% of them. More than 1.5% of the sample goes to the ten largest clones.

These data are taken from a study of cytomegalovirus exposure and HLA in healthy donors (dated by TCRdb to the late 2010s). In terms of the full investigation: In an earlier analysis of 587 of the donors, 250 to 350 Gb of sequence data and approximately 120 million unique TCR beta sequences from about 179 million T cells were reported. The study aimed to test whether signatures of past pathogen exposure could be identified by cataloging public T cell receptors. Among over 350 genotyped donors of the cohort, an average of about 240,000 unique TCR beta nucleotide sequences were sequenced per donor, approximately 20% of them non-productive. Because of strong linkage in the cohort, roughly five DR-DQ haplotypes were treated as single units for association and clustering. Donor age, sex, ethnicity and CMV serostatus were collected together with the repertoire data. In a later analysis, previously published TCR beta repertoires from more than 500 donors were re-analyzed and high-resolution HLA genotyping was added so that TCR occurrence patterns could be studied. Typing coverage differed by locus: A, B, C, DRB1 and DQB1 were typed in about 620-630 donors, DQA1 in 500 to 550, DPA1 in nearly 610, and DPB1 in 450 to 490. Roughly 300 gigabases of sequencing data and tens of millions of unique TCR sequences were included in an early release covering 500 to 750 HLA-typed donors. To decide whether each TCR beta V gene segment behaved as functional or pseudogenic, an earlier analysis of approximately 590 of the donors relied on high-throughput TCR beta sequencing. Rather than drawing on any new phenotypic data, the later analysis identified candidate immune exposures from TCR beta sequences and the way those sequences occurred across donors. HLA typing included class I and class II loci at four-digit resolution. A later genetic analysis used genome-wide SNP genotypes for about 60% of the roughly 700 donors, treating that subset as a discovery cohort. To predict cytomegalovirus infection status, the study combined high-throughput TCR immunosequencing, statistical association of individual TCRs with disease status, and machine learning. Using immunosequencing, the study profiled T cell repertoires from some 670 subjects and related those repertoires to cytomegalovirus serostatus. Among the approximately 430 genotyped donors, around 81% belonged to the genetic ancestry cluster associated with self-reported Caucasian donors. A separate validation cohort of about 110 different subjects was used in addition to the approximately 670-subject first cohort. All discovery cohort repertoires had been generated on a single sequencing platform.

Beyond this particular receptor, the publication reports: Immune exposure information for the cohort was limited to CMV serostatus. In a later analysis, several top co-occurrence clusters were reported to appear linked to parvovirus B19, influenza, CMV and Epstein-Barr virus. According to the authors, the approach could potentially be generalized to other disease states and immunological phenotypes. A group of highly shared sequence variants was considered likely to be a technical artifact of the sequencing pipeline. HLA typing was unavailable for some donors at each locus, so association tests used only the typed subset. The cohort was sequenced for TCR beta chains only, and without alpha or paired-chain data the features that could be detected were limited. At a false discovery rate of 0.05, a later analysis linked fewer than 20,000 TCR beta sequences to specific HLA alleles. The study listed approximately 150 TCR beta chains as associated with cytomegalovirus. The classifier was reported to diagnose cytomegalovirus status with high specificity and sensitivity in both the original cohort and the validation cohort. Presence/absence analyses assumed roughly uniform sequencing depth across donors, an assumption that may not hold. A later analysis found that TCR association rates varied across HLA loci, with DRB1 alleles showing the most associated TCRs and HLA-C alleles the fewest. Compared with the roughly 670-donor mean, donors in an Asian-associated ancestry cluster had fewer N-insertions in productive TCRs, according to a later genetic analysis. A later analysis found that HLA-associated TCR beta chains were more clonally expanded and had lower generation probabilities than equally common non-associated chains. A later analysis found that most CMV-associated TCR beta chains appeared HLA-restricted, with HLA associations seemingly driven largely by CMV exposure. In an earlier analysis of about 540 of the donors, most TCR beta V segments were observed in productive rearrangements about 87% or about 30% of the time, broadly matching IMGT annotations. Because counts were too low, seventeen rarely observed V segments, including chromosome 9 orphons, were excluded from the earlier analysis of 587 of the donors. In vitro tests confirmed that three of the cytomegalovirus-associated TCR beta chains recognize cytomegalovirus antigens. Linkage disequilibrium might explain the correlated functional status among segregating V segments, but an unknown experimental factor could not be ruled out. Because the 87-base-pair reads could not distinguish some IMGT-functional V segments, including TRBV6-2 and TRBV6-3, those segments were excluded. A further reported finding was that TCR beta sequences accurately predicted the HLA-A and HLA-B alleles for most subjects in the first cohort. When HLA alleles, especially DR and DQ, strongly co-occurred, TCR associations were difficult to assign to individual alleles. A later genetic analysis associated a missense DCLRE1C variant with V-gene and J-gene trimming of TCR beta chains, and an independent cohort replicated the association. Across donors, most TCR sequences were observed very rarely, whereas some public TCRs were present in many individuals.

The CDR3, from cysteine to phenylalanine, totals 16 residues. Of the read, only the CDR3 DNA is kept; its 48 bases are in frame from base 1. Based on the germline V gene, the CDR1 and CDR2 sequences are SGHRS and YFSETQ. Compared with germline, V lacks 4 bases and J lacks 5 bases; bases without a gene match: 8. In total, fewer than 750 healthy bone marrow donors made up the cohort. At the time of sampling, every cohort member was nominally healthy, though immune exposures that went unrecorded were likely present. The donor was CMV seronegative and was included in the group of approximately 350 seronegative cohort members. Every donor gave a peripheral blood sample, and the peripheral blood mononuclear cells from that sample were used for TCR beta sequencing. The Qiagen DNeasy Blood Extraction Kit was used to extract genomic DNA from the blood cell samples.

Here the chain combines TRBV5-1 and TRBJ2-2; 10 central nucleotides agree with TRBD1. Source material: PBMCs. The clonotype comes from a man in his forties in good health and CMV-seronegative. The DNA reads as follows: TGCGCCAGCAGCCGCACCGGGACAGGGGTTACCGGGGAGCTGTTTTTT. The encoded protein is CASSRTGTGVTGELFF.